The sequence of this T cell receptor beta chain was determined in a study of CD4+ T cells in melanoma. Trimming removed 4 bases from V and 6 bases from J, with 10 bases in between. This CDR3 has 13 residues. Germline-derived CDR1 and CDR2 are WNHNN and SYGVQD (reference sequence). Profiling relied on immunoSEQ multiplex PCR, and the TCRdb table lists in-frame clones only, not all of them. The table has approximately 14,000 clones, around four fifths seen once; the top ten hold 6.4%. The clonotype comes from a human donor with melanoma. Sequencing was done on a sample of cells from a culture (not recorded whether cultured in vitro). This rearrangement joins TRBV10-1 to TRBJ1-5, with D tentatively TRBD1 (5 bases). The CDR3 DNA is TGCGCCAGCAGTGGACAGAGAGGTCAGCCCCAGCATTTT. Its protein is CASSGQRGQPQHF.